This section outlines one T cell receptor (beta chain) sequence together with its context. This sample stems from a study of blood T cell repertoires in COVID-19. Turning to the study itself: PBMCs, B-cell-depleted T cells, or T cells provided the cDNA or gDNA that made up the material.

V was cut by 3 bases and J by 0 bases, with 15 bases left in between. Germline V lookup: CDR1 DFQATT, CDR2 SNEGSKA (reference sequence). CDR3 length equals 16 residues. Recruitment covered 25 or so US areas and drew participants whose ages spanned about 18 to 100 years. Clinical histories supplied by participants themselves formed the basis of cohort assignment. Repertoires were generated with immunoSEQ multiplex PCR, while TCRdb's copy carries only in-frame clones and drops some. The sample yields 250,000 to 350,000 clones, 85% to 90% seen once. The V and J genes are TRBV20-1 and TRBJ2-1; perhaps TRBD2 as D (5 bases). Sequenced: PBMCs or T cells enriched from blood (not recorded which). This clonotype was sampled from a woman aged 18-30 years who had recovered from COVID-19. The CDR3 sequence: CSASPARAVSYNEQFF. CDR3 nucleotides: TGCAGTGCTAGTCCCGCTAGAGCGGTCTCCTACAATGAGCAGTTCTTC.